These 10 T cell receptor beta chains originate from one sample sequenced in a study of OX40 agonist ivuxolimab in advanced cancers. Repertoires were generated with immunoSEQ multiplex PCR, while TCRdb's copy carries only in-frame clones and drops some. The sample lists under 20,000 clones, roughly 71% seen once, with approximately 18% in the top ten. Sequences were derived from CD4+ or CD8+ T cells sorted from blood, sampled in a trial of the OX40 agonist ivuxolimab. These receptors came from an adult with an advanced solid tumor such as melanoma, head and neck, liver or kidney cancer.

This clone was seen just once. V usage is TRBV7-9 and J usage is TRBJ1-5, with 9 bases fitting TRBD1. V shed 5 bases and J 1 base; nucleotides not matched to a gene: 3. Germline CDR1 reads SEHNR; CDR2 reads FQNEAQ (reference sequence). The CDR3 consists of 15 residues. The CDR3 region is CASSRGTGSNQPQHF. The CDR3 DNA reads as TGTGCCAGCAGCCGCGGGACAGGGAGCAATCAGCCCCAGCATTTT.

This sequence joins TRBV15 and TRBJ2-2, with D perhaps TRBD2 (6 bases). Germline V gives CDR1 LNHNV, CDR2 YYDKDF (reference sequence). Trimming removed 0 bases at V and 1 base at J, with 24 bases between. CDR3 size: 21 residues. As DNA, the CDR3 is TGTGCCACCAGCAGAGAGAGGACGGGGACTGGCGGGATAAGGAACACCGGGGAGCTGTTTTTT. Protein product: CATSRERTGTGGIRNTGELFF.

CDR3 DNA: TGTGCCAGCAGTTCCGGGGGAGGGAGCGCCTATGGCTACACCTTC. Its protein product is CASSSGGGSAYGYTF. This sequence joins TRBV6-5 and TRBJ1-2; D might be TRBD1 (5 bases). CDR3 length: 15 residues. Germline V lookup: CDR1 MNHEY, CDR2 SVGAGI. Trimming removed 4 bases from V and 4 bases from J, with 16 bases in between.

This chain joins TRBV4-3 and TRBJ2-2; D is perhaps TRBD2 (6 bases). Germline V gene data show CDR1 as LGHNA and CDR2 as YSLEER. The length of the CDR3 is 16 residues. The V end was cut by 1 base, the J end by 2 bases, with 11 bases between. CDR3 DNA sequence: TGCGCCAGCAGCCAAGCTTCGACTAGTAACACCGGGGAGCTGTTTTTT. Protein product: CASSQASTSNTGELFF.

This chain uses TRBV9 with TRBJ1-1, with TRBD1 matching 8 bases. There are 14 residues in the CDR3. Germline CDR1 reads SGDLS; CDR2 reads YYNGEE. V shed 2 bases, J shed 7 bases, and the junction held 7 bases outside the gene matches. The CDR3 nucleotides read TGTGCCAGCAGCGTCGGACAGGGTGAGGGTGAAGCTTTCTTT. Protein product: CASSVGQGEGEAFF. Full variable domain (rest looked up from reference TRBV9 and TRBJ1-1): DSGVTQTPKHLITATGQRVTLRCSPRSGDLSVYWYQQSLDQGLQFLIQYYNGEERAKGNILERFSAQQFPDLHSELNLSSLELGDSALYFCASSVGQGEGEAFFGQGTRLTVV.

This sequence joins TRBV7-3 and TRBJ1-5; perhaps TRBD1 as D (5 bases). This CDR3 spans 13 amino acids. Trimming shortened V by 2 bases and J by 6 bases, and 8 bases separated the two germline ends. Germline V gene lookup returns CDR1 SGHTA and CDR2 FQGTGA. CDR3 in DNA: TGTGCCAGCAGCTTAGGGGGTAGTCAGCCCCAGCATTTT. This gives the protein CASSLGGSQPQHF.

V and J are TRBV6-5 and TRBJ1-3, with 7 nucleotides matching TRBD1. This CDR3 comprises 15 residues. V lost 6 bases, J lost 4 bases, and 9 bases stayed unmatched. Germline CDR1 MNHEY, CDR2 SVGAGI. The CDR3 here is CASSQGTAAGNTIYF. The DNA of the CDR3 is TGTGCCAGCAGCCAGGGGACAGCGGCGGGAAACACCATATATTTT.

This clone was seen a handful of times. The chain links TRBV11-2 to TRBJ2-1, with 8 bases lining up with TRBD2. The ends lost 0 bases at V and 2 bases at J; junction bases unmatched: 15. The CDR3 covers 20 residues. The germline gives CDR1 SGHAT, CDR2 FQNNGV. The CDR3 sequence: CASSLESLFPGGSAYNEQFF. The CDR3 nucleotides read TGTGCCAGCAGCTTAGAATCCCTTTTTCCGGGAGGGTCAGCCTACAATGAGCAGTTCTTC.

There are a few counts of this clone. This chain links TRBV2 with TRBJ2-5; 8 bases align to TRBD2. J lost 5 bases, V lost 4 bases, and 6 bases had no gene match. CDR1 and CDR2 from the germline V gene are SNHLY and FYNNEI. The CDR3 sequence is 14 residues long. The CDR3, as DNA: TGTGCCAGCAGTGGAACGGGGGGGAGGGAGACCCAGTACTTC. It is translated as CASSGTGGRETQYF.

A single count supports this clone. V gene TRBV9 combines with J gene TRBJ1-1, with 8 positions matching TRBD1. V shed 3 bases, J shed 4 bases, and the junction held 5 bases outside the gene matches. The CDR3 is 14 residues long. The germline gives CDR1 SGDLS, CDR2 YYNGEE. The CDR3 coding sequence is TGTGCCAGCAGCGGGGGACAGGTGGGCACTGAAGCTTTCTTT. This encodes CASSGGQVGTEAFF. The variable domain in full, with the rest retrieved from reference TRBV9 and TRBJ1-1, is DSGVTQTPKHLITATGQRVTLRCSPRSGDLSVYWYQQSLDQGLQFLIQYYNGEERAKGNILERFSAQQFPDLHSELNLSSLELGDSALYFCASSGGQVGTEAFFGQGTRLTVV.